This TCR beta chain was recorded in a study of T cells in localized non-small cell lung cancer. Study-wide points: Heterogeneity remains possible, as sequencing covered one tumor region only. With higher T cell density in blood came longer overall survival. Adjacent uninvolved lung had the highest clonality, suggesting focused antigen responses.

A note on this clone: Its specificity is not known.

The data were produced by immunoSEQ multiplex PCR, yet TCRdb's version contains in-frame clones alone and is incomplete. This table has 26,000 or so clones, roughly nine tenths appearing once. This sequence originates from an older female donor with stage II squamous cell lung carcinoma. Sequencing used peripheral blood, obtained before any cancer treatment.

CDR3 coding DNA: TGTGCCAGCAGCGTATCAGGGCTTTCCTACGAGCAGTACTTC. Protein: CASSVSGLSYEQYF. This chain joins TRBV9 and TRBJ2-7, with D tentatively TRBD1 (5 bases). Germline assignment: CDR1 SGDLS and CDR2 YYNGEE. The CDR3 sequence is 14 residues long. The V gene lost 1 base and the J gene lost 1 base, with 9 bases spanning the gap.